This is a list of T cell receptor beta chains from one sample in a study of cytomegalovirus exposure and HLA in healthy donors. The protocol was immunoSEQ multiplex PCR, while the TCRdb copy is restricted to in-frame clones and leaves out a portion. The sample lists approximately 170,000 clones, roughly 84% occurring once. What was sequenced was PBMCs. These receptor sequences come from a boy aged 2 to 10 in good health and CMV-seronegative. Each CDR3 is given with its conserved first and last residue. A clone size is listed for some rows: how often the clone was seen (once, few, many), or a class if it is expanded.

cdr3_aa: CASSPKGQFTDTQYF
j_call: TRBJ2-3
clone_size: .
v_call: TRBV7-9

cdr3_aa: CASSTWSGGLVNEQFF
j_call: TRBJ2-1
clone_size: .
v_call: TRBV13

cdr3_aa: CATYTGSPNTEAFF
j_call: TRBJ1-1
clone_size: .
v_call: TRBV30

cdr3_aa: CASSSGTDTQYF
j_call: TRBJ2-3
clone_size: .
v_call: TRBV7-2

cdr3_aa: CAWVPRSGTSYNEQFF
j_call: TRBJ2-1
clone_size: .
v_call: TRBV30

cdr3_aa: CASSFRQTDTQYF
j_call: TRBJ2-3
clone_size: .
v_call: TRBV14

cdr3_aa: CASSLIAGRFNEQFF
j_call: TRBJ2-1
clone_size: few
v_call: TRBV27

cdr3_aa: CATFSGSGGYTF
j_call: TRBJ1-2
clone_size: few
v_call: TRBV10-3

cdr3_aa: CASSSTATDTQYF
j_call: TRBJ2-3
clone_size: .
v_call: TRBV7-9

cdr3_aa: CARRETEAFF
j_call: TRBJ1-1
clone_size: .
v_call: TRBV19

cdr3_aa: CASSAKTIGNQPQHF
j_call: TRBJ1-5
clone_size: .
v_call: TRBV10-1

cdr3_aa: CASSFKTGPSGNTIYF
j_call: TRBJ1-3
clone_size: few
v_call: TRBV7-7

cdr3_aa: CASSFGYGEKLFF
j_call: TRBJ1-4
clone_size: .
v_call: TRBV5-8